Given below is one TCR beta chain in context. Antigen unknown. An end of the junction does not agree with germline; a read error may underlie this. The source of the sample is a study of identical twins. Study-wide points: Sequences that were beta out-of-frame showed weaker excess twin sharing. Low generation probability was overrepresented in out-of-frame alpha sequences shared by twins.

Per the germline V gene, CDR1 is LNHNV and CDR2 is YYDKDF (reference sequence). The CDR3 sequence is 18 residues long. It was template switching that added a universal primer site, and there were unique molecular identifiers on the cDNA. TCRdb processed the 5' RACE reads anew with MiXCR; each CDR3 protein has one entry. The table shows roughly 700,000 distinct CDR3 sequences, with less than 10% occurring only once. The same specimen was also included in a second study, on yellow fever vaccine responses in identical twins. From that report: Reported findings indicate that twins' vaccine T cell responses seemed partially convergent, partially personalized.

V is TRBV15 and J is TRBJ2-6; 9 nucleotides agree with TRBD1. Source material: PBMCs. The receptor was derived from a woman between 18 and 29 years old in good health. The CDR3, as DNA: TGTGCAACCAGCAGAAAAACAGGGGGCACCTCTGGGGCCAACGTCCTGACTTTC. This codes for CATSRKTGGTSGANVLTF. Drawing the rest from reference TRBV15 and TRBJ2-6, the complete variable domain is DAMVIQNPRYQVTQFGKPVTLSCSQTLNHNVMYWYQQKSSQAPKLLFHYYDKDFNNEADTPDNFQSRRPNTSFCFLDIRSPGLGDTAMYLCATSRKTGGTSGANVLTFGAGSRLTVL.